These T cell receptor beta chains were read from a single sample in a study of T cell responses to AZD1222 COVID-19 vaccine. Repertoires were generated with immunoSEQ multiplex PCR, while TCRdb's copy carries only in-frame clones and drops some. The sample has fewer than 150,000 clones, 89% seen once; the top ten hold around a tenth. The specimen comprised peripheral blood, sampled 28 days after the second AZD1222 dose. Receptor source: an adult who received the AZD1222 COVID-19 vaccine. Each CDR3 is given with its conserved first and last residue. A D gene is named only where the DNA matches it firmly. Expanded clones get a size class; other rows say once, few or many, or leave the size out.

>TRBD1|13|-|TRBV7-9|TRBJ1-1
CASSLQGDTEAFF
TGTGCCAGCAGCTTACAGGGGGACACTGAAGCTTTCTTT
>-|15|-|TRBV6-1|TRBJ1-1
CASSEGGAENTEAFF
TGTGCCAGCAGTGAAGGTGGGGCCGAGAACACTGAAGCTTTCTTT
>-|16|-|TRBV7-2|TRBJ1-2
CASSLVSSEGGYGYTF
TGTGCCAGCAGCTTAGTGTCTAGCGAGGGGGGCTATGGCTACACCTTC
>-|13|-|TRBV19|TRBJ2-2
CASRPADTGELFF
TGTGCCAGTAGGCCAGCGGACACCGGGGAGCTGTTTTTT
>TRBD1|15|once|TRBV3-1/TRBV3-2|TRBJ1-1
CASSQAGAGQSEAFF
TGTGCCAGCAGCCAAGCGGGAGCGGGACAGAGTGAAGCTTTCTTT
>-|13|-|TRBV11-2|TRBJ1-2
CASSLARSYGYTF
TGTGCCAGCAGCTTGGCTAGGTCCTATGGCTACACCTTC
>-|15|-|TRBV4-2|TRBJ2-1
CASSQDTQQLNEQFF
TGTGCCAGCAGCCAAGATACCCAGCAACTGAATGAGCAGTTCTTC
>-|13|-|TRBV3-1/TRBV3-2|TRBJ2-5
CASWAGERKTQYF
TGTGCCAGCTGGGCTGGGGAGAGAAAGACCCAGTACTTC
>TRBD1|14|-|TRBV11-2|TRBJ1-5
CASSSGTGGQPQHF
TGTGCCAGCAGCTCCGGGACAGGGGGTCAGCCCCAGCATTTT
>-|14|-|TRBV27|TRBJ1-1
CASRVVQGDTEAFF
TGTGCCAGCAGAGTCGTCCAAGGGGACACTGAAGCTTTCTTT
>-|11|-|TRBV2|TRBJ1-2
CASSAVEGYTF
TGTGCCAGCAGTGCGGTGGAGGGCTACACCTTC
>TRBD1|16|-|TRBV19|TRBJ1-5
CASSIRRQGANQPQHF
TGTGCCAGTAGTATCCGACGACAGGGCGCTAATCAGCCCCAGCATTTT
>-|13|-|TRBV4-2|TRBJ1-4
CASSQDHGEKLFF
TGTGCCAGCAGCCAAGATCATGGAGAAAAACTGTTTTTT
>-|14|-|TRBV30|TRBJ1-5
CAWSSGVGNQPQHF
TGTGCCTGGAGTTCTGGGGTTGGCAATCAGCCCCAGCATTTT
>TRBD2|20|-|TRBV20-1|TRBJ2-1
CSASRALAGGPPSSYNEQFF
TGCAGTGCTAGTCGGGCCCTAGCGGGGGGACCTCCCAGCTCCTACAATGAGCAGTTCTTC
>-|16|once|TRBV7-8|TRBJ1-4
CASSPMKGRVNEKLFF
TGTGCCAGCAGCCCGATGAAGGGCAGGGTTAATGAAAAACTGTTTTTT
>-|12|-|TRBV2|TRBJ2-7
CASSSQGYEQYF
TGTGCCAGCTCATCACAGGGATACGAGCAGTACTTC
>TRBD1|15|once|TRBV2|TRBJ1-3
CASSDSGGGGNTIYF
TGTGCCAGCAGTGATTCAGGGGGAGGTGGAAACACCATATATTTT
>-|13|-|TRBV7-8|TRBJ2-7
CASSLALSYEQYF
TGTGCCAGCAGCTTAGCACTATCCTACGAGCAGTACTTC
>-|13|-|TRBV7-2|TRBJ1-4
CASSSPFGEKLFF
TGTGCCAGCAGCTCCCCCTTCGGGGAAAAACTGTTTTTT
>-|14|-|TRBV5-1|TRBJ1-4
CASSLGQGGEKLFF
TGCGCCAGCAGCTTGGGGCAGGGAGGTGAAAAACTGTTTTTT
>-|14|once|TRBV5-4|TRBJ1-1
CASSLVVGRTEAFF
TGTGCCAGCAGCTTGGTTGTAGGGCGGACTGAAGCTTTCTTT
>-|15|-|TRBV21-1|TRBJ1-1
CASSKGEGKNTEAFF
TGTGCCAGCAGCAAAGGGGAAGGGAAGAACACTGAAGCTTTCTTT
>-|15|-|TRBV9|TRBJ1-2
CASSVGLWRNYGYTF
TGTGCCAGCAGCGTAGGGCTATGGAGGAACTATGGCTACACCTTC
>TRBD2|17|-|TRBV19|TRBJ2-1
CASSSWTSGRPLNEQFF
TGTGCCAGTAGTTCCTGGACTAGCGGGAGGCCTCTCAATGAGCAGTTCTTC
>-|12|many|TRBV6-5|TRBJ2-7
CASRDSIYEQYF
TGTGCCAGCAGGGACAGCATCTACGAGCAGTACTTC
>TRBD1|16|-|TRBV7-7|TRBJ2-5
CASSLAGTGGQETQYF
TGTGCTAGCAGCTTAGCCGGGACAGGGGGCCAAGAGACCCAGTACTTC
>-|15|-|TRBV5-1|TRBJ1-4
CASSFRDGANEKLFF
TGCGCCAGCAGCTTCAGGGACGGGGCTAATGAAAAACTGTTTTTT
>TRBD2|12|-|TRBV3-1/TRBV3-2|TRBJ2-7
CASSQTSGKQYF
TGTGCCAGCAGTCAGACTAGCGGGAAGCAGTACTTC
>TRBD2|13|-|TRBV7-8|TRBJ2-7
CASSREVVYEQYF
TGTGCCAGCAGCCGGGAGGTGGTCTACGAGCAGTACTTC
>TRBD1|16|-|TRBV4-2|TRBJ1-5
CASSPGQAEGNQPQHF
TGTGCCAGCAGCCCCGGACAGGCGGAGGGCAATCAGCCCCAGCATTTT
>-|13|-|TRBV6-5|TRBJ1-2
CASSYRGPYGYTF
TGTGCCAGCAGTTACAGGGGCCCCTATGGCTACACCTTC
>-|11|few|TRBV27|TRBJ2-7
CASSQGYEQYF
TGTGCCAGCAGTCAGGGTTACGAGCAGTACTTC
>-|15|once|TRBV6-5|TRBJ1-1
CASSFDVYQNTEAFF
TGTGCCAGCAGTTTCGACGTTTACCAGAACACTGAAGCTTTCTTT
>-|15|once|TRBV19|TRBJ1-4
CASSPRGRGSEKLFF
TGTGCCAGTAGTCCGCGGGGGCGCGGGAGTGAAAAACTGTTTTTT
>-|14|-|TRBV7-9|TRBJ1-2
CASSFLGAEYGYTF
TGTGCCAGCAGCTTTCTAGGGGCCGAGTATGGCTACACCTTC
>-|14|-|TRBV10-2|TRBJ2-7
CASTISGSSGEQYF
TGCGCCAGCACCATCTCAGGGTCTTCGGGGGAGCAGTACTTC
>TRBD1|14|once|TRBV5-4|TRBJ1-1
CASSFQGARTEAFF
TGTGCCAGCAGCTTTCAGGGGGCGAGAACTGAAGCTTTCTTT
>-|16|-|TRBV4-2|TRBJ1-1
CASSQESDGENTEAFF
TGTGCCAGCAGCCAAGAATCGGACGGGGAGAACACTGAAGCTTTCTTT
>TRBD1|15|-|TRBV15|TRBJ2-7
CATSRAGTASYEQYF
TGTGCCACCAGCAGGGCCGGGACAGCCTCCTACGAGCAGTACTTC
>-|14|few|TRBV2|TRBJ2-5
CASSEGTAQETQYF
TGTGCCAGCAGTGAAGGGACAGCTCAAGAGACCCAGTACTTC
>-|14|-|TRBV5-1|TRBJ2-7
CASSLEPSYDEQYF
TGCGCCAGCAGCTTGGAGCCCTCCTACGACGAGCAGTACTTC
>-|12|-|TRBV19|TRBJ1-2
CASSVASYGYTF
TGTGCCAGTAGCGTGGCCTCCTATGGCTACACCTTC